This T cell receptor (beta chain) is from a study of CD8 T cells in ankylosing spondylitis (dated by TCRdb to about 2017). Regarding the research as a whole: The study set out to find disease-linked TCR variants by profiling T cell receptor beta repertoires in ankylosing spondylitis patients and healthy donors. Peripheral blood was sampled, and synovial fluid was additionally collected from ankylosing spondylitis patients. The full study cohort was made up of about two dozen ankylosing spondylitis patients and about a hundred healthy donors. On the study overall, not on this receptor specifically: Some motif variants were previously reported in synovial fluid and blood of reactive arthritis patients, suggesting common disease-initiation mechanisms. The disease-linked clones had a CD8+ phenotype and were found at relatively low frequencies in peripheral blood. The disease-linked clones were reported as significantly enriched in matched synovial fluid samples from ankylosing spondylitis patients. Blood from ankylosing spondylitis patients appeared to be characterized by a TCR beta motif made up of seven or eight highly homologous amino acid variants.

On this clonotype: Its antigen has not been determined. Base qualities were left out, and no much larger clone turns up one base away.

Data came from an Illumina HiSeq 2500. TCR beta libraries were prepared by quantitative 5'-RACE with molecular barcodes. In the original analysis: A new computational method based on a probabilistic model of VDJ rearrangement was used to identify disease-linked TCR variants. Starting from the raw public reads, TCRdb applied fastp trimming at Q25, assembled clones with MiXCR and retained in-frame beta chains. Rows are unified per CDR3 protein, each entry keeping the most common DNA and genes. The V and J calls here are based on TCRdb, not the publication. For this sample there are around 770,000 distinct CDR3 sequences; 15% to 20% appear just once. Jointly, the top ten make up under 20% of the sample. This receptor was identified in a male donor with ankylosing spondylitis. The sample consisted of blood, either unsorted or a sorted T cell fraction (not recorded which).

The CDR3 in this case is CASSQDRFSYNSPLHF. The bases read TGCGCCAGCAGCCAAGACAGATTCTCCTATAATTCACCCCTCCACTTT. The sequence links TRBV4-1 to TRBJ1-6; the D gene remains uncertain. V is reduced by 0 bases and J by 0 bases, leaving a spacing of 6 bases between them. Looking up the germline V gene yields CDR1 MGHRA and CDR2 YSYEKL. The CDR3 sequence holds 16 residues, the cysteine and phenylalanine included. The read is trimmed to its CDR3 DNA, 48 bases read in frame from base 1.